The TCR beta chain described here comes from a study of shared clonotypes between healthy human individuals. Study-level findings and limits: Larger estimated richness was generally seen in naive subsets than in memory subsets.

V was pared by 8 bases and J by 2 bases, with 9 bases between. Germline V gene data show CDR1 as MNHNY and CDR2 as SVGAGI (reference sequence). This CDR3 has 12 residues. Notes on this clone: As yet, its antigen is unknown.

The donors, all of them Caucasian adults, lived in Nashville, Tennessee. Sequencing was performed with immunoSEQ multiplex PCR; in TCRdb, only in-frame clones are kept and a portion is missing. The sample holds 2,500,000 or so clones, roughly 93% seen once. Specimen: naive CD4+ T cells from PBMCs. Sample subset: CD45RA+ positively selected. This sequence was found in a man younger than 35 in good health. Some clones in this sample may be carry-over from other donors' samples. The chain employs TRBV6-6 and TRBJ2-5; D unresolved. CDR3 region: CASPLKQETQYF. The CDR3 DNA sequence: TGTGCCAGCCCGTTAAAACAAGAGACCCAGTACTTC.